This entry lists 30 T cell receptor beta chains sequenced from one sample in a study of T-cell reconstitution after alpha-beta-depleted transplantation in children. Preparation of the TCRbeta library was carried out with unique molecular identifiers. TCRdb called the PCR reads again in MiXCR, with one record for every CDR3 protein. Among 250,000 to 300,000 distinct CDR3 sequences listed, almost 10% were seen once. Sample: PBMCs from the stem cell graft donor, taken from the stem cell graft. The receptor source for this set is a human donor who donated a stem cell graft to a child with SCID.

The chain couples TRBV5-1 to TRBJ2-2; 9 positions match TRBD2. After removal of 2 bases from V and 4 bases from J, the junction contained 6 bases not matched to a gene. The CDR3 has 16 residues. Germline CDR1 is SGHRS and CDR2 is YFSETQ. CDR3 sequence (DNA): TGCGCCAGCAGCTTATCGCGGGGGGGCGGCACCGGGGAGCTGTTTTTT. Translated: CASSLSRGGGTGELFF.

This clonotype showed up many times. This sequence joins TRBV3-1 and TRBJ2-1, with TRBD1 matching over 9 bases. CDR3 size: 16 residues. The germline V gene has CDR1 LGHDT and CDR2 YNNKEL (reference sequence). V gave up 1 base and J gave up 2 bases; unmatched junction bases: 3. The CDR3 protein is CASSQGGQGPYNEQFF. CDR3 nucleotide sequence: TGTGCCAGCAGCCAAGGGGGACAGGGCCCCTACAATGAGCAGTTCTTC.

This chain uses TRBV20-1 with TRBJ2-7; a possible D gene is TRBD1 (6 bases). This CDR3 region has 15 residues. Germline V gene lookup returns CDR1 DFQATT and CDR2 SNEGSKA (reference sequence). V gave up 4 bases and J gave up 2 bases, with 18 bases separating them. The CDR3 region is CSATLSGTQTYEQYF. DNA of the CDR3: TGCAGTGCTACTTTATCCGGGACACAGACCTACGAGCAGTACTTC.

This rearrangement joins TRBV20-1 to TRBJ2-7; tentatively, D is TRBD2 (5 bases). Per the germline V gene, CDR1 is DFQATT and CDR2 is SNEGSKA (reference sequence). V was clipped by 4 bases and J by 7 bases, with 23 bases between them. This CDR3 has 15 residues. CDR3 DNA: TGCAGTGCTAAGATGAGGAATCGGGATACGTTAGAGCAGTACTTC. Protein product: CSAKMRNRDTLEQYF.

There are a few counts of this clonotype. V usage is TRBV5-1 and J usage is TRBJ1-3; D remains unclear. This CDR3 has 17 amino acids. Deletions cut 0 bases from V and 0 bases from J, with 13 bases between. The germline CDR1 and CDR2 sequences are SGHRS and YFSETQ. CDR3 sequence reads: CASSLDGVANSGNTIYF. DNA of the CDR3: TGCGCCAGCAGCTTGGATGGTGTCGCGAACTCTGGAAACACCATATATTTT.

This clonotype came up a few times. J is TRBJ1-3 and V is TRBV21-1; the table names TRBD1, a call not compared with the DNA. TRBV21-1 is reported as a pseudogene. The CDR3 is 18 amino acids. CDR3 protein: CASSGGDGVLSSGNTIYF. Here the CDR3 DNA reads TGTGCCAGCAGCGGTGGGGACGGAGTTCTGAGCTCTGGAAACACCATATATTTT.

This clonotype was observed many times. The chain joins TRBV10-3 to TRBJ2-3, with a possible D match to TRBD1 (6 bases). Looked up from germline, CDR1 is ENHRY and CDR2 is SYGVKD. The V gene lost 2 bases and the J gene lost 0 bases, with 12 bases spanning the gap. There are 16 residues in the CDR3. The CDR3 reads CAISEVTGQSTDTQYF. The CDR3 bases are TGTGCCATCAGTGAGGTAACGGGACAAAGCACAGATACGCAGTATTTT.

Many counts were recorded for this clonotype. The V gene is TRBV7-2, the J gene TRBJ2-5; D is ambiguous. V dropped 1 base and J dropped 3 bases, with 6 bases sitting between them. From germline, CDR1 is SGHTA and CDR2 FQGNSA. The CDR3 is 13 amino acids. The CDR3 sequence: CASSLGLKETQYF. The CDR3 DNA reads as TGTGCCAGCAGCTTAGGCCTAAAAGAGACCCAGTACTTC.

V is TRBV7-8 and J is TRBJ2-3; 11 nucleotides line up with TRBD2. The CDR3 contains 14 residues. CDR1 is SGHVS, CDR2 FQNEAQ, per germline. Unmatched junction bases numbered 1, after V lost 6 bases and J lost 2 bases. CDR3 amino acids: CASRTSGDTDTQYF. Written as DNA, the CDR3 is TGTGCCAGCAGGACTAGCGGGGACACAGATACGCAGTATTTT.

This clonotype was seen a handful of times. The DNA for the CDR3 is TGTGCCAGCAGTTTATTGACAGGGGGGAGCTATGGCTACACCTTC. Its translation is CASSLLTGGSYGYTF. The chain couples TRBV12-3 or TRBV12-4 to TRBJ1-2; 9 bases are shared with TRBD1. The junction had 5 bases not matched to a gene; V was cut back by 2 bases and J by 4 bases. The length of the CDR3 is 15 residues.

As for this clonotype: A read error may account for a junction end that differs from germline. The chain has TRBV2 and TRBJ2-6, with 8 bases fitting TRBD1. Per germline, CDR1 SNHLY and CDR2 FYNNEI. There are 19 residues in the CDR3. The CDR3 here is CAISLTGQVITSGANVLTF. The CDR3 nucleotides read TGTGCCATCAGTTTAACGGGACAGGTGATTACCTCTGGGGCCAACGTCCTGACTTTC.

This clonotype was observed many times. This chain joins TRBV20-1 and TRBJ2-1; 9 nucleotides line up with TRBD1. The length of the CDR3 is 14 residues. CDR1 is DFQATT, CDR2 SNEGSKA, per germline (reference sequence). Trimming at V came to 4 bases and at J to 2 bases, leaving 3 bases not matched to a gene. The CDR3 nucleotides are TGCAGTGCTATGGACAGGGGAGCCTACAATGAGCAGTTCTTC. Translation gives CSAMDRGAYNEQFF.

The V gene is TRBV20-1, the J gene TRBJ1-2, with no clear D. V was cut by 3 bases and J by 6 bases, with 17 bases left in between. The germline gives CDR1 DFQATT, CDR2 SNEGSKA (reference sequence). The CDR3 spans 14 residues. CDR3 sequence (DNA): TGCAGTGCTAGGACGGTATACCCCAGAGATGGCTACACCTTC. This encodes CSARTVYPRDGYTF.

This clonotype has just a few counts. The chain recombines TRBV3-1 with TRBJ1-4; maybe TRBD1 (6 bases). CDR3 length: 14 residues. Trimming removed 8 bases from V and 4 bases from J, with 14 bases in between. Germline-derived CDR1 and CDR2 are LGHDT and YNNKEL (reference sequence). CDR3 coding DNA: TGTGCCAGCGGGAAACGGACAGATAATGAAAAACTGTTTTTT. It yields the protein CASGKRTDNEKLFF. The whole variable domain, filled in from reference TRBV3-1 and TRBJ1-4, reads DTAVSQTPKYLVTQMGNDKSIKCEQNLGHDTMYWYKQDSKKFLKIMFSYNNKELIINETVPNRFSPKSPDKAHLNLHINSLELGDSAVYFCASGKRTDNEKLFFGSGTQLSVL.

About this clonotype: This may stem from a read error, because a much larger clone lies one nucleotide away. The chain recombines TRBV12-3 or TRBV12-4 with TRBJ1-2; no firm D call. The CDR3 consists of 14 residues. In nucleotides, the CDR3 is TGTACCAGCAGTTTAGCGCGATATAACTATGGCTACACCTTC. Its protein is CTSSLARYNYGYTF.

This clonotype was seen repeatedly, ten times or more. The chain uses TRBV12-3 or TRBV12-4 and TRBJ1-4; D is undetermined. The ends were cut back, 6 bases at V and 0 bases at J, with 8 bases in the middle. The CDR3 extends over 14 amino acids. CDR3 residues: CASSFVATNEKLFF. The DNA of the CDR3 is TGTGCCAGCAGCTTCGTCGCAACTAATGAAAAACTGTTTTTT.

This clonotype was observed a handful of times. The rearrangement joins TRBV10-3 to TRBJ2-1; 7 nucleotides agree with TRBD1. V trimming: 7 bases; J trimming: 4 bases; junction bases outside the gene matches: 19. The CDR3 consists of 18 residues. Germline loops: CDR1 ENHRY, CDR2 SYGVKD. CDR3 sequence reads: CAITPSGGNRGPYNEQFF. The CDR3 DNA is TGTGCCATCACCCCCAGCGGTGGGAACAGGGGACCGTACAATGAGCAGTTCTTC.

This rearrangement joins TRBV7-2 to TRBJ2-7, with a weak D call TRBD1 (6 bases). Germline V gene data show CDR1 as SGHTA and CDR2 as FQGNSA. The germline V and J ends were trimmed by 7 bases and 10 bases, with 26 bases remaining between them. The CDR3 runs 15 residues. CDR3: CASTVLPGQGMFQYF. The DNA of the CDR3 is TGTGCCAGCACCGTCCTTCCAGGGCAGGGGATGTTTCAGTACTTC.

This clonotype was recorded a few times. The chain links TRBV5-1 to TRBJ1-2, with TRBD1 as a possible D gene (6 bases). V lost 3 bases, J lost 6 bases, and 21 bases lay in between. The germline gives CDR1 SGHRS, CDR2 YFSETQ. This CDR3 is 16 amino acids long. The CDR3 reads CASSSTKTGTFDGYTF. CDR3 sequence (DNA): TGCGCCAGCAGCTCAACAAAGACAGGAACCTTCGATGGCTACACCTTC.

The V call is TRBV3-1, the J call TRBJ2-3, with D perhaps matching TRBD2 (6 bases). V shed 2 bases and J shed 6 bases, with 18 bases lying between them. This CDR3 has 16 residues. Germline CDR1 reads LGHDT; CDR2 reads YNNKEL (reference sequence). This chain's CDR3 is CASSQFFREEMDTQYF. CDR3 DNA: TGTGCCAGCAGCCAATTTTTCAGGGAGGAGATGGATACGCAGTATTTT.

There are many counts of this clonotype. This chain uses TRBV12-3 or TRBV12-4 with TRBJ2-7; 8 bases map to TRBD1. J lost 0 bases, V lost 1 base, and 8 bases had no gene match. The length of the CDR3 is 17 residues. Written as DNA, the CDR3 is TGTGCCAGCAGTTTAGAGGTATGGGGACAGGCCTCCTACGAGCAGTACTTC. Its translation: CASSLEVWGQASYEQYF.

CDR3 residues: CASSLFGHPGTGELFF. In DNA, the CDR3 is TGTGCCAGCAGTTTATTCGGCCACCCGGGCACCGGGGAGCTGTTTTTT. The chain uses TRBV27 and TRBJ2-2; D gene unclear. CDR1 and CDR2 from the germline V gene are MNHEY and SMNVEV (reference sequence). The CDR3 has 16 amino acids. V lost 1 base to trimming and J lost 4 bases, with 13 bases between them.

The rearrangement joins TRBV27 to TRBJ1-1; D is uncertain. V shed 7 bases and J shed 6 bases, with 21 bases lying between them. The V gene's germline CDR1 is MNHEY and CDR2 SMNVEV (reference sequence). This CDR3 contains 15 residues. This CDR3 is CASTESRAFGAEAFF. CDR3 sequence (DNA): TGTGCCAGCACCGAGTCTAGGGCTTTTGGCGCTGAAGCTTTCTTT.

V usage is TRBV11-2 and J usage is TRBJ2-5; 7 bases are shared with TRBD2. With V trimmed by 6 bases and J by 5 bases, 9 bases remained unmatched. Per the germline V gene, CDR1 is SGHAT and CDR2 is FQNNGV. The CDR3 covers 14 residues. The CDR3 DNA follows: TGTGCCAGCAGACGGTCGGGGGGTTGGGAGACCCAGTACTTC. It yields the protein CASRRSGGWETQYF.

This clonotype was counted between two and nine times. The chain joins TRBV7-9 to TRBJ2-5, with TRBD2 matching over 7 bases. The ends lost 2 bases at V and 4 bases at J; junction bases unmatched: 13. CDR3 length equals 17 residues. Germline V gene sequence: CDR1 SEHNR, CDR2 FQNEAQ (reference sequence). CDR3 in amino acids: CASSLTPRGVVGETQYF. DNA of the CDR3: TGTGCCAGCAGCTTAACCCCCCGGGGGGTGGTGGGAGAGACCCAGTACTTC.

The chain recombines TRBV20-1 with TRBJ1-2, with a weak D call TRBD1 (5 bases). In germline, CDR1 is DFQATT, CDR2 SNEGSKA (reference sequence). With 3 bases removed from V and 6 bases from J, the gap between germline ends came to 8 bases. The length of the CDR3 is 11 residues. This CDR3 is CSASTDNGYTF. DNA of the CDR3: TGCAGTGCTAGTACGGACAATGGCTACACCTTC.

This clonotype was counted only a few times. The rearrangement joins TRBV9 to TRBJ2-7, with D perhaps matching TRBD2 (5 bases). V lost 0 bases and J 2 bases, leaving 12 bases between the germline ends. From germline, CDR1 is SGDLS and CDR2 YYNGEE. The CDR3 spans 15 residues. The CDR3 region is CASSVGVSETYEQYF. CDR3 DNA: TGTGCCAGCAGCGTAGGCGTTAGCGAGACCTACGAGCAGTACTTC.

The chain uses TRBV5-1 and TRBJ1-2, with D hard to call. The CDR3 spans 14 residues. V shed 4 bases and J shed 6 bases, with 16 bases lying between them. Germline V gene lookup returns CDR1 SGHRS and CDR2 YFSETQ. The CDR3 DNA follows: TGCGCCAGCAGCCAAGGAATTGGACCTGATGGCTACACCTTC. This translates into CASSQGIGPDGYTF.

This clonotype was seen ten or more times. This chain uses TRBV5-1 with TRBJ2-5, with D perhaps being TRBD1 or TRBD2 (5 bases each). CDR1 and CDR2 from the germline V gene are SGHRS and YFSETQ. Trimming pared 6 bases from V and 3 bases from J, leaving 18 bases between. The CDR3 covers 15 residues. CDR3 DNA: TGCGCCAGCAAGTTAGGATCCCGGGACGAAGAGACCCAGTACTTC. This translates into CASKLGSRDEETQYF.

V and J are TRBV6-1 and TRBJ2-5, with no clear D. The V end lost 2 bases, the J end lost 4 bases, and 5 bases lay between the germline ends. Germline assignment: CDR1 MNHNS and CDR2 SASEGT. The CDR3 loop spans 12 amino acids. The CDR3 protein is CASSEFLETQYF. The CDR3 DNA follows: TGTGCCAGCAGTGAATTCTTAGAGACCCAGTACTTC.